The 20 T cell receptor beta chains presented below share a single source sample, sequenced in a study of blood T cell repertoires in COVID-19. Sequenced by immunoSEQ multiplex PCR; TCRdb stores in-frame clones only, minus some. The repertoire holds hundreds of thousands of clones, around 86% seen once, with 10% to 15% in the top ten. Sequencing was done on a sample of peripheral blood. The receptor set was obtained from a human donor in a cohort sampled during active COVID-19.

The chain recombines TRBV9 with TRBJ1-2; the match to TRBD1 covers 7 bases. From germline, CDR1 is SGDLS and CDR2 YYNGEE. The CDR3 runs 13 residues. V shed 3 bases and J 8 bases; nucleotides not matched to a gene: 7. The CDR3 nucleotides read TGTGCCAGCAGCGCCCAACAGGGGTGGGGCTACACCTTC. Translating gives CASSAQQGWGYTF.

This clone has a handful of counts. This sequence joins TRBV11-2 and TRBJ2-3, with 9 bases fitting TRBD2. From germline, CDR1 is SGHAT and CDR2 FQNNGV. The V segment lost 5 bases and the J segment 9 bases; nucleotides outside the gene matches: 3. The CDR3 covers 12 residues. CDR3 loop: CASSQTSGTQYF. The CDR3 nucleotides read TGTGCCAGCAGCCAAACTAGCGGGACGCAGTATTTT.

This chain uses TRBV27 with TRBJ2-7, with D unclear. Germline loops: CDR1 MNHEY, CDR2 SMNVEV (reference sequence). The germline V and J ends were trimmed by 0 bases and 4 bases, with 13 bases remaining between them. CDR3 length: 15 residues. The CDR3 sequence: CASSLSSTPPYEQYF. In DNA, the CDR3 is TGTGCCAGCAGTTTATCCAGTACGCCTCCTTACGAGCAGTACTTC.

The chain combines TRBV7-2 with TRBJ2-7, with TRBD1 matching 9 bases. The germline V gene has CDR1 SGHTA and CDR2 FQGNSA. There are 15 residues in the CDR3. V shed 3 bases, J shed 4 bases, and the junction held 7 bases outside the gene matches. CDR3 region: CASSFDRGISYEQYF. DNA of the CDR3: TGTGCCAGCAGCTTTGACAGGGGGATAAGTTACGAGCAGTACTTC.

A word on this clone: Other nucleotide sequences from this sample produce the same CDR3. The chain recombines TRBV5-1 with TRBJ2-1; 11 positions match TRBD2. Losses at the gene ends were 0 bases for V and 3 bases for J; bases not matched to a gene: 2. The CDR3 runs 16 residues. Germline V gene data show CDR1 as SGHRS and CDR2 as YFSETQ. The CDR3 loop reads CASSLGGTSGYNEQFF. CDR3 in DNA: TGCGCCAGCAGCTTGGGGGGGACTAGCGGCTACAATGAGCAGTTCTTC.

The chain uses TRBV24-1 and TRBJ2-2; D not resolved. This CDR3 spans 13 amino acids. The V and J ends lost 5 bases and 8 bases respectively, with 11 bases between them. Germline lookup yields CDR1 KGHDR and CDR2 SFDVKD. This CDR3 reads CATSVPPNGELFF. The CDR3, as DNA: TGTGCCACCAGTGTCCCCCCAAATGGGGAGCTGTTTTTT.

The J gene is TRBJ1-2, the V gene TRBV5-1, with D unresolved. The CDR3 sequence is 14 residues long. Germline lookup yields CDR1 SGHRS and CDR2 YFSETQ. Trimming pared 0 bases from V and 4 bases from J, leaving 10 bases between. The DNA of the CDR3 is TGCGCCAGCAGCTTGGGCGAGGTCTTCTATGGCTACACCTTC. It yields the protein CASSLGEVFYGYTF. The full variable domain, completed using reference TRBV5-1 and TRBJ1-2, is KAGVTQTPRYLIKTRGQQVTLSCSPISGHRSVSWYQQTPGQGLQFLFEYFSETQRNKGNFPGRFSGRQFSNSRSEMNVSTLELGDSALYLCASSLGEVFYGYTFGSGTRLTVV.

This clone has more than one count but fewer than ten. This rearrangement joins TRBV3-1 (or the pseudogene TRBV3-2) to TRBJ1-2, with 7 bases fitting TRBD1. This CDR3 is built from 12 residues. Germline CDR1 reads LGHDT; CDR2 reads YNNKEL (reference sequence). Losses at the gene ends were 5 bases for V and 8 bases for J; bases not matched to a gene: 5. CDR3 sequence (DNA): TGTGCCAGCAGCTATACAGGGGTCGGCTACACCTTC. Translation: CASSYTGVGYTF.

The CDR3 nucleotides are TGTGCCAGCGGGATTTCCAGGTCACAGGGCACAGATACGCAGTATTTT. Protein sequence: CASGISRSQGTDTQYF. The chain joins TRBV2 to TRBJ2-3, with D perhaps matching TRBD1 (5 bases). Trimming removed 8 bases at V and 1 base at J, with 19 bases between. Germline-derived CDR1 and CDR2 are SNHLY and FYNNEI. The CDR3 is 16 amino acids. Variable domain in full (rest from reference TRBV2 and TRBJ2-3): EPEVTQTPSHQVTQMGQEVILRCVPISNHLYFYWYRQILGQKVEFLVSFYNNEISEKSEIFDDQFSVERPDGSNFTLKIRSTKLEDSAMYFCASGISRSQGTDTQYFGPGTRLTVL.

This chain joins TRBV7-9 and TRBJ2-7, with TRBD2 matching 8 bases. The CDR3 consists of 13 residues. CDR1 is SEHNR and CDR2 is FQNEAQ in the germline V gene (reference sequence). After removal of 2 bases from V and 7 bases from J, the junction contained 4 bases not matched to a gene. The CDR3 nucleotides read TGTGCCAGCAGCTTAATGACGGGAGGGGAGCAGTACTTC. This sequence encodes CASSLMTGGEQYF.

This chain connects TRBV19 to TRBJ1-2, with a tentative D call TRBD1 (5 bases). The germline V gene encodes CDR1 LNHDA and CDR2 SQIVND (reference sequence). The CDR3 has 14 amino acids. Trimming removed 7 bases from V and 2 bases from J, with 14 bases in between. CDR3 nucleotide sequence: TGTGCCAGTACCACCAGGGTATCCAACTATGGCTACACCTTC. Protein: CASTTRVSNYGYTF.

The chain couples TRBV6-5 to TRBJ1-1, with D hard to call. Trimming stripped 6 bases from V and 11 bases from J, with 19 bases between. Germline V gives CDR1 MNHEY, CDR2 SVGAGI. This CDR3 is built from 13 residues. CDR3 nucleotide sequence: TGTGCCAGCAGGGCGAGGAGGGAGGCTAGGGCTTTCTTT. Translation: CASRARREARAFF.

The chain links TRBV12-3 or TRBV12-4 to TRBJ2-7; 8 bases fit TRBD1. This CDR3 region has 13 residues. V lost 6 bases, J lost 6 bases, and 7 bases stayed unmatched. The CDR3 nucleotides read TGTGCCAGCAGGAGAGCAGGGGGCGGCGAGCAGTACTTC. Translation: CASRRAGGGEQYF.

The rearrangement uses TRBV5-1 and TRBJ2-7; the D is unclear. Germline values: CDR1 SGHRS, CDR2 YFSETQ. Deletions cut 0 bases from V and 2 bases from J, with 6 bases between. The CDR3 is 13 residues long. Written as DNA, the CDR3 is TGCGCCAGCAGCTTGGACGCGACCTACGAGCAGTACTTC. It yields the protein CASSLDATYEQYF. Full variable domain (outside the CDR3, taken from reference TRBV5-1 and TRBJ2-7): KAGVTQTPRYLIKTRGQQVTLSCSPISGHRSVSWYQQTPGQGLQFLFEYFSETQRNKGNFPGRFSGRQFSNSRSEMNVSTLELGDSALYLCASSLDATYEQYFGPGTRLTVT.

V is TRBV11-3 and J is TRBJ2-1; TRBD2 agrees at 8 bases. Germline-derived CDR1 and CDR2 are SGHNT and YENEEA. V dropped 6 bases and J dropped 4; count of bases not matched to a gene: 8. The CDR3 sequence is 15 residues long. The DNA of the CDR3 is TGTGCCAGCAGGGTTGGAGCGGGAGAGTACAATGAGCAGTTCTTC. It yields the protein CASRVGAGEYNEQFF.

The sample holds many counts of this clone. The chain couples TRBV19 to TRBJ1-1, with a weak D call TRBD1 (5 bases). V lost 3 bases to trimming and J lost 2 bases, with 19 bases between them. The CDR3 covers 17 residues. CDR1 and CDR2 from the germline V gene are LNHDA and SQIVND (reference sequence). The CDR3 bases are TGTGCCAGTAGTATCGTCCTCGGGGGTAGGCTAAACACTGAAGCTTTCTTT. Translated, it gives CASSIVLGGRLNTEAFF.

J is TRBJ2-5 and V is TRBV18, with 10 bases fitting TRBD2. The CDR3 loop spans 17 amino acids. Trimming cost V 0 bases and J 5 bases; bases outside gene matches: 9. Germline-derived CDR1 and CDR2 are KGHSH and LQKENI. This chain's CDR3 is CASSPPPGTSVRETQYF. The CDR3 nucleotides are TGTGCCAGCTCACCACCGCCTGGGACTAGCGTACGGGAGACCCAGTACTTC.

This clone came up once. The chain links TRBV19 to TRBJ1-1; D gene uncertain. The germline V gene has CDR1 LNHDA and CDR2 SQIVND (reference sequence). The CDR3 is 12 residues long. V lost 11 bases to trimming and J lost 1 base, with 11 bases between them. Here the CDR3 DNA reads TGTGCCTCCGGGATCCCGAACACTGAAGCTTTCTTT. It encodes CASGIPNTEAFF.

V usage is TRBV20-1 and J usage is TRBJ2-5, with unresolved D. Germline V gene data show CDR1 as DFQATT and CDR2 as SNEGSKA (reference sequence). The CDR3 is 11 residues long. V was pared by 3 bases and J by 4 bases, with 6 bases between. In DNA form, the CDR3 reads TGCAGTGCTAGGAACGGAGAGACCCAGTACTTC. It translates to CSARNGETQYF.

This clone was observed a few times. This chain joins TRBV21-1 and TRBJ2-7; the table's D call, TRBD2, was not checked against the DNA. TRBV21-1 is a listed pseudogene. The CDR3 spans 14 residues. Written as DNA, the CDR3 is TGTGCCAGCAGCAAAGACCCCCGGTTCTACGAGCAGTACTTC. It encodes CASSKDPRFYEQYF.